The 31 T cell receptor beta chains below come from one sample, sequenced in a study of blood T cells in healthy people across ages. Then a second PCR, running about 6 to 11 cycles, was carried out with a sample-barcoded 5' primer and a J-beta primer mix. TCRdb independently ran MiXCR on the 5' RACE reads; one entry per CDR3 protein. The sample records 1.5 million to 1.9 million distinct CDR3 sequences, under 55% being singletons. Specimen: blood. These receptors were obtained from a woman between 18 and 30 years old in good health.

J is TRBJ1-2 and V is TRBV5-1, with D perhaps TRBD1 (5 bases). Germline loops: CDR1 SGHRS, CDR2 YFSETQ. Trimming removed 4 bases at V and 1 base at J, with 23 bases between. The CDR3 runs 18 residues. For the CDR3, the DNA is TGCGCCAGCAGCCAACCCCCTGCAGGGAGCTTTGGTAACTATGGCTACACCTTC. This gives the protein CASSQPPAGSFGNYGYTF.

The CDR3: CASSLPRGGELFF. DNA of the CDR3: TGTGCCAGCAGTTTACCCAGGGGAGGGGAGCTGTTTTTT. The chain recombines TRBV27 with TRBJ2-2, with D possibly TRBD1 on 6 matching bases. Trimming shortened V by 2 bases and J by 8 bases, and 9 bases separated the two germline ends. This CDR3 has 13 amino acids. CDR1 is MNHEY and CDR2 is SMNVEV in the germline V gene (reference sequence).

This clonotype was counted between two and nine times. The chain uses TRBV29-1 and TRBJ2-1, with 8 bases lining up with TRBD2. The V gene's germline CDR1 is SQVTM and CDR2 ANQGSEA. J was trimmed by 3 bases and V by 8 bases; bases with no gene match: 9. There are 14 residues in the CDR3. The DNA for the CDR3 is TGCAGCTCAAACCCCCTAGCGGGCTACAATGAGCAGTTCTTC. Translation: CSSNPLAGYNEQFF.

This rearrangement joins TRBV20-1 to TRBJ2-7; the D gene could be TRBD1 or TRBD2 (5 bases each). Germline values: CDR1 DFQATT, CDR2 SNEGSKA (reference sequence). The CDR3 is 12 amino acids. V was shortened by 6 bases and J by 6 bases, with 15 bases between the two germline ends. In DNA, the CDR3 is TGCAGTGCAGACGGGGCTAGGCGCGAGCAGTACTTC. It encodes CSADGARREQYF.

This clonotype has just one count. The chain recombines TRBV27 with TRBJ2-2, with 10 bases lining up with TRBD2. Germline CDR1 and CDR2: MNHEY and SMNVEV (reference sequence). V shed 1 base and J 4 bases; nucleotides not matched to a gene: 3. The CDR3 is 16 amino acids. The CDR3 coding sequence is TGTGCCAGCAGTTTATTCCTAGCGGGAGCCACCGGGGAGCTGTTTTTT. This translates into CASSLFLAGATGELFF.

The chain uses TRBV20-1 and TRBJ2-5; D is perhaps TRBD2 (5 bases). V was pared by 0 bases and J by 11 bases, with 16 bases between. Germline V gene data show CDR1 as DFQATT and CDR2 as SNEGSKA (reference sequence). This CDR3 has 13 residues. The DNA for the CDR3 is TGCAGTGCTAGAGATCTCGGGGAAAATGAGCAGTACTTC. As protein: CSARDLGENEQYF.

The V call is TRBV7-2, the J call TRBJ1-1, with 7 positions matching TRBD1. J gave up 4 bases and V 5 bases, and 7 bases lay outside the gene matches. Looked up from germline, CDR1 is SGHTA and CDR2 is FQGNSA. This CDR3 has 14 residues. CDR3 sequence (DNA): TGTGCCAGCAGCCCTTACGACAGGGTCACTGAAGCTTTCTTT. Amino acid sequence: CASSPYDRVTEAFF.

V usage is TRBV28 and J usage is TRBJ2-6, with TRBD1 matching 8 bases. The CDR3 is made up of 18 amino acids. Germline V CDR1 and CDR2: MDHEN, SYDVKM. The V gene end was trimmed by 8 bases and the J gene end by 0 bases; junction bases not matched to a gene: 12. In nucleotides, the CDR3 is TGTGCCAGCTCCCCCGCGGGACAGGCCTCCTCTGGGGCCAACGTCCTGACTTTC. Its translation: CASSPAGQASSGANVLTF.

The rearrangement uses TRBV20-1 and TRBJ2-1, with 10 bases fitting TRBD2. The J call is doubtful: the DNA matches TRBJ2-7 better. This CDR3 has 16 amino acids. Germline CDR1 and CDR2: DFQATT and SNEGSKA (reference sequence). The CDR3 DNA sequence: TGCAGTGCTGGGCTAGCGGGGGCCGGCTCCTACAATGAGCAGTACTTC. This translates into CSAGLAGAGSYNEQYF.

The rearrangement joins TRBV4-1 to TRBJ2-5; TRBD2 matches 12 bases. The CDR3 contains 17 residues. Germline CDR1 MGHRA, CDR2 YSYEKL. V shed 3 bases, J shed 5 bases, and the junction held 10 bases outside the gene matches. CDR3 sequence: CASSHVSASGGVETQYF. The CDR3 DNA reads TGCGCCAGCAGCCATGTTTCTGCTAGCGGGGGGGTGGAGACCCAGTACTTC.

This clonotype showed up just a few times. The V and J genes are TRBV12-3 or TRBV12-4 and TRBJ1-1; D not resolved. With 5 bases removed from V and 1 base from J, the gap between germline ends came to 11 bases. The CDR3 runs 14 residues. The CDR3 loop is CASSDINSNTEAFF. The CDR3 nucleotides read TGTGCCAGCAGTGACATCAATTCGAACACTGAAGCTTTCTTT.

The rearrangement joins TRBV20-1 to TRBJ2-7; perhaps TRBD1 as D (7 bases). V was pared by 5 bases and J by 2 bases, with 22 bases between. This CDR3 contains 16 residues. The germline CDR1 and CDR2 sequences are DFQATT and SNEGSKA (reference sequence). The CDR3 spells CSAPGGRTGWTYEQYF. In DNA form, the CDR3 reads TGCAGTGCTCCAGGGGGGAGGACAGGTTGGACCTACGAGCAGTACTTC.

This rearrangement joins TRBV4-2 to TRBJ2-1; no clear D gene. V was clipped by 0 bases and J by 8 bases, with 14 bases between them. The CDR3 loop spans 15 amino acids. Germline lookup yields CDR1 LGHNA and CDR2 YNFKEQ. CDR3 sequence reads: CASSQERRLPDEQFF. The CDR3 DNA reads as TGTGCCAGCAGCCAAGAAAGGCGGCTCCCAGATGAGCAGTTCTTC.

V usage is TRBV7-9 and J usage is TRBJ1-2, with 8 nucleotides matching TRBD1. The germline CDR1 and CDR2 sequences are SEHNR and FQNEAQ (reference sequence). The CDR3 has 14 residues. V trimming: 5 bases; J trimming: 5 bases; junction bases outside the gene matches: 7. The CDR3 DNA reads TGTGCCAGCAGCCGTGGACAGGGATTATATGGCTACACCTTC. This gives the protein CASSRGQGLYGYTF.

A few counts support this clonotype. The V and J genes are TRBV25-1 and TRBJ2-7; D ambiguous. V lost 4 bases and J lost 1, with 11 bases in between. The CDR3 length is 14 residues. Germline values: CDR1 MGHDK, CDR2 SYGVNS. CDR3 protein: CASSARTDSYEQYF. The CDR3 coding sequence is TGTGCCAGCAGTGCTCGGACGGATTCCTACGAGCAGTACTTC.

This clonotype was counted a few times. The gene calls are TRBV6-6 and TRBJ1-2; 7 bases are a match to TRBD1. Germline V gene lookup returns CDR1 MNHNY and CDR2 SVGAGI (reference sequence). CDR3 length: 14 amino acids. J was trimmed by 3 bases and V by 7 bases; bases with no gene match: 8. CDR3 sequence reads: CASNYRGRDYGYTF. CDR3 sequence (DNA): TGTGCCAGCAATTATAGGGGGCGAGACTATGGCTACACCTTC.

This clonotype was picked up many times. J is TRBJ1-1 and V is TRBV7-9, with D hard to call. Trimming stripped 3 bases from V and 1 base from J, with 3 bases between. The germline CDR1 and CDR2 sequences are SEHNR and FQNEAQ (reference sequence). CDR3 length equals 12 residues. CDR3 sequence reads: CASSFSNTEAFF. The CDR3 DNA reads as TGTGCCAGCAGCTTCTCGAACACTGAAGCTTTCTTT.

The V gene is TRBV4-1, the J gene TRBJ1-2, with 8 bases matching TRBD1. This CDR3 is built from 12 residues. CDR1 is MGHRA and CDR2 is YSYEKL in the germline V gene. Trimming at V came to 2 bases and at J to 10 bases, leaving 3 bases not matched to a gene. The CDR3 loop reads CASSQKTGVYTF. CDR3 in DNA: TGCGCCAGCAGCCAAAAGACAGGGGTCTACACCTTC.

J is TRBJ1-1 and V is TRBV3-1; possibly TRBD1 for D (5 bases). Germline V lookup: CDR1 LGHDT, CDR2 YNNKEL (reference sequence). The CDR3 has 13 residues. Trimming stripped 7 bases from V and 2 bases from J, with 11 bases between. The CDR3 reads CASKHQGNTEAFF. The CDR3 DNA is TGTGCCAGCAAACATCAGGGTAACACTGAAGCTTTCTTT. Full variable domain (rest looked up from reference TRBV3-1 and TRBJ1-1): DTAVSQTPKYLVTQMGNDKSIKCEQNLGHDTMYWYKQDSKKFLKIMFSYNNKELIINETVPNRFSPKSPDKAHLNLHINSLELGDSAVYFCASKHQGNTEAFFGQGTRLTVV.

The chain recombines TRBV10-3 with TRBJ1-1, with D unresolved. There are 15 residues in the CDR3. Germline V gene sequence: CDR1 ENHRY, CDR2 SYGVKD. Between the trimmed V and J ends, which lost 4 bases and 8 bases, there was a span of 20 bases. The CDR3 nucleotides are TGTGCCATCAGTGGGTCGGGCAAGGGCTTTTCGGAAGCTTTCTTT. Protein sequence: CAISGSGKGFSEAFF.

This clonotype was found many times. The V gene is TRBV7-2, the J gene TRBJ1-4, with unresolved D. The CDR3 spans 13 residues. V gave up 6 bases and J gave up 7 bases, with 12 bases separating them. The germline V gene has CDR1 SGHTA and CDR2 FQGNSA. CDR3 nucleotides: TGTGCCAGCAGTCCCGGGCGCGGTGAAAAACTGTTTTTT. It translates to CASSPGRGEKLFF.

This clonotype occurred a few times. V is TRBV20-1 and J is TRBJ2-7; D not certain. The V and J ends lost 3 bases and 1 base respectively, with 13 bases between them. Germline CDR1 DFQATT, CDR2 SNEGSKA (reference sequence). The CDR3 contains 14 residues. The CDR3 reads CSASELIGSYEQYF. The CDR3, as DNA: TGCAGTGCTAGCGAATTGATCGGATCCTACGAGCAGTACTTC.

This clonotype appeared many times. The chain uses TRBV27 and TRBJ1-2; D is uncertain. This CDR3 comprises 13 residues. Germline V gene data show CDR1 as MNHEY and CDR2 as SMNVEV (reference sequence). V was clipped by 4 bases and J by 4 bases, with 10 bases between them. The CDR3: CASSSSGGYGYTF. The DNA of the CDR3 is TGTGCCAGCAGTTCATCGGGTGGCTATGGCTACACCTTC.

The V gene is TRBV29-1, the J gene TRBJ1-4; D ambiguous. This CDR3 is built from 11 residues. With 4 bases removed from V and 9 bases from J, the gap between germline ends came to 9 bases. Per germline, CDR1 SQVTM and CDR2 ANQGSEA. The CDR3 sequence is CSVGTAKKLFF. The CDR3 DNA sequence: TGCAGCGTTGGGACCGCAAAAAAACTGTTTTTT.

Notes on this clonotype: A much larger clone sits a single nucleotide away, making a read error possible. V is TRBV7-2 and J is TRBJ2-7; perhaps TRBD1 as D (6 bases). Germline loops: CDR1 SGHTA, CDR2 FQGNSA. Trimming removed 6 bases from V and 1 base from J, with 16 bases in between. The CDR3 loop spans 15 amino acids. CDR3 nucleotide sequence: TGTGCCAGCAGTTCGCAGGGGAAACAATCCTACGAGCAGTACTTC. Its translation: CASSSQGKQSYEQYF.

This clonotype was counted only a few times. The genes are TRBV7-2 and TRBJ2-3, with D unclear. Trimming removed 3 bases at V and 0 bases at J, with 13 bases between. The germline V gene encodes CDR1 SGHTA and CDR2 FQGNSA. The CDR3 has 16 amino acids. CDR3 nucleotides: TGTGCCAGCAGCTTCCAATCGACATCAAGCACAGATACGCAGTATTTT. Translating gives CASSFQSTSSTDTQYF.

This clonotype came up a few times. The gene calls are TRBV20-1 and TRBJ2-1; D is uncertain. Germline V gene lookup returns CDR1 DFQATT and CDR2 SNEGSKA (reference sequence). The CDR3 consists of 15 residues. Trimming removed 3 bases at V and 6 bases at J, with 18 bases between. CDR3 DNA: TGCAGTGCTAGTTCGAATTGGGCGGTCGCCAATGAGCAGTTCTTC. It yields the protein CSASSNWAVANEQFF.

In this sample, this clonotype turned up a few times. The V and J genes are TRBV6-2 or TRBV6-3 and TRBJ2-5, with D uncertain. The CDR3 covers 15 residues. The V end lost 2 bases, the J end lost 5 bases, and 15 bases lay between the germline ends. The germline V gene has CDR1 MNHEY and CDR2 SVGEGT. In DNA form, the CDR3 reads TGTGCCAGCAGTTACCCGCCAGTGTTGCGTGAGACCCAGTACTTC. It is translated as CASSYPPVLRETQYF.

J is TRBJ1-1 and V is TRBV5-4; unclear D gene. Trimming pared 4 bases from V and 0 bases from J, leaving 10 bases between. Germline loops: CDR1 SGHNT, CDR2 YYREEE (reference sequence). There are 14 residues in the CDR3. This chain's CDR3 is CASSTEAMNTEAFF. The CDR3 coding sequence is TGTGCCAGCAGCACCGAGGCAATGAACACTGAAGCTTTCTTT.

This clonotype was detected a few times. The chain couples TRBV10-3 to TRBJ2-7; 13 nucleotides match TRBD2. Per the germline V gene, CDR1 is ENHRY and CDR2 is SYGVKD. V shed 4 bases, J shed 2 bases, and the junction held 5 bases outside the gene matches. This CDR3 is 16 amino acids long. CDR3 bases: TGTGCCATCAGTGGTACTAGCGGGGGGGCCCCCTACGAGCAGTACTTC. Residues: CAISGTSGGAPYEQYF.

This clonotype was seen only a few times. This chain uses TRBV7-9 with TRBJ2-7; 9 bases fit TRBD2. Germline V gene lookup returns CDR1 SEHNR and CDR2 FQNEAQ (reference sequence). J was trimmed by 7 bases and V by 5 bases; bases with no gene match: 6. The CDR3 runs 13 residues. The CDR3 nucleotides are TGTGCCAGCAGCCCTAGCGGGAAAGAAGAGCAGTACTTC. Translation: CASSPSGKEEQYF.